This T cell receptor (beta chain) was profiled in a study of low-dose radiotherapy and immunotherapy resistance in tumors. Study context: A dose of 0.5 Gy per fraction was delivered to Cohort 1 every 2 weeks, for a total of 6.5 Gy.

Germline values: CDR1 MNHEY, CDR2 SVGEGT. The CDR3 is 17 amino acids. The V gene end was trimmed by 6 bases and the J gene end by 1 base; junction bases not matched to a gene: 11. This clonotype has a count of ten or more. TRAV- and TRBV-specific primers were used for first-strand cDNA, which covered alpha and beta chains. Over approximately 19 PCR cycles, TCRs were amplified from a constant-region primer and V-primer adapter. Amplification of the isolated mRNA used in vitro transcription. TCRdb independently ran MiXCR on the reads; one entry per CDR3 protein. Of roughly 76,000 distinct CDR3 sequences listed, under 20% are singletons. Regarding time point: before trial treatment.

The sample consisted of PBMCs, taken before treatment. The sequence came from a male donor with prostate cancer. The V and J genes are TRBV6-2 or TRBV6-3 and TRBJ2-3, with TRBD1 matching over 9 bases. CDR3 DNA: TGTGCCAGCAGACCTGGACAGGGGCCCTGGGGCACAGATACGCAGTATTTT. Its protein product is CASRPGQGPWGTDTQYF.